Following are 25 T cell receptor beta chains from one sample sequenced in a study of CD8 T cells in ankylosing spondylitis listed by TCRdb under 2017. What the study reported, not specific to this receptor: A TCR beta motif made up of 7 to 9 highly homologous amino acid variants appeared to be characteristic of blood from ankylosing spondylitis patients.

The antigens of these receptors remain unknown. Library preparation used 5' RACE. This sample was sequenced with an Illumina HiSeq 2500. In-frame beta chains were kept once TCRdb had trimmed the public reads at Q25 with fastp and called clones with MiXCR. Each CDR3 protein appears once, grouped with its most common genes and DNA. Across this sample there are some 330,000 distinct CDR3 sequences, with less than 10% seen only once. The ten most abundant clones make up less than 15% of the sample. Material: blood, either unsorted or a sorted T cell fraction (not recorded which). Receptors originate from a male donor with ankylosing spondylitis.

This clonotype was counted a few times. The CDR3 sequence is CASSQVGQVNEQYF. For the CDR3, the DNA is TGCGCCAGCAGCCAAGTGGGACAGGTAAACGAGCAGTACTTC. The V call is TRBV4-1, the J call TRBJ2-7; 8 bases align to TRBD1. CDR3 length: 14 amino acids. Germline V gene lookup returns CDR1 MGHRA and CDR2 YSYEKL. Unmatched junction bases numbered 4, after V lost 1 base and J lost 5 bases.

This clonotype was seen more than once but under ten times. The chain carries TRBV4-3 and TRBJ2-1; 9 bases are a match to TRBD2. Germline V gene lookup returns CDR1 LGHNA and CDR2 YSLEER. Losses at the gene ends were 3 bases for V and 2 bases for J; bases not matched to a gene: 5. The CDR3 is 16 residues long. CDR3 bases: TGCGCCAGCAGCCAGGGAATAGCGGGAGCCTACAATGAGCAGTTCTTC. This gives the protein CASSQGIAGAYNEQFF.

This clonotype has a count of ten or more. The rearrangement links TRBV27 to TRBJ1-1; 7 bases are a match to TRBD1. CDR1 and CDR2 from the germline V gene are MNHEY and SMNVEV (reference sequence). The V segment lost 4 bases and the J segment 1 base; nucleotides outside the gene matches: 3. There are 14 residues in the CDR3. The CDR3 DNA is TGTGCCAGCAGTTCGACAGGGTGGAACACTGAAGCTTTCTTT. It encodes CASSSTGWNTEAFF.

The table lists this clonotype with a few counts. The chain joins TRBV27 to TRBJ2-1, with D perhaps assigned TRBD1 or TRBD2 (5 bases each). V dropped 3 bases and J dropped 8 bases, with 23 bases sitting between them. CDR1 is MNHEY, CDR2 SMNVEV, per germline (reference sequence). This CDR3 comprises 17 residues. The CDR3 is CASSFYRRLGGSDEQFF. CDR3 DNA sequence: TGTGCCAGCAGTTTTTACAGGAGGCTTGGCGGCAGCGATGAGCAGTTCTTC.

V gene TRBV4-2 combines with J gene TRBJ2-7; 7 bases are shared with TRBD1. Germline V gene sequence: CDR1 LGHNA, CDR2 YNFKEQ. The CDR3 contains 15 residues. V was pared by 1 base and J by 2 bases, with 5 bases of the junction left unmatched. This chain's CDR3 is CASSQVAQGAYEQYF. The CDR3 region has the DNA TGTGCCAGCAGCCAAGTTGCTCAGGGGGCCTACGAGCAGTACTTC.

This clonotype was detected a few times. The chain combines TRBV19 with TRBJ1-2, with D uncertain. This CDR3 contains 11 residues. Germline V gene sequence: CDR1 LNHDA, CDR2 SQIVND (reference sequence). V was cut by 6 bases and J by 8 bases, with 10 bases left in between. This CDR3 reads CASSGFRGYTF. The CDR3 DNA sequence: TGTGCCAGTAGCGGTTTTCGGGGCTACACCTTC. The whole variable domain, filled in from reference TRBV19 and TRBJ1-2, reads DGGITQSPKYLFRKEGQNVTLSCEQNLNHDAMYWYRQDPGQGLRLIYYSQIVNDFQKGDIAEGYSVSREKKESFPLTVTSAQKNPTAFYLCASSGFRGYTFGSGTRLTVV.

Note on this clonotype: A much larger clone sits a single nucleotide away, making a read error possible. The DNA is left out, because the CDR3 cannot be placed on it with certainty; the CDR3 is given as TCRdb lists it. V is TRBV29-1 and J is TRBJ2-1; the table assigns TRBD2, which was not confirmed against the DNA. The CDR3 length is 13 residues, termini included. From germline, CDR1 is SQVTM and CDR2 ANQGSEA. CDR3 region: CSVVASGSAYQIF.

This clonotype has a count of ten or more. V usage is TRBV5-6 and J usage is TRBJ1-1; D possibly corresponds to TRBD1 (5 bases). The CDR3 has 14 amino acids. V was clipped by 0 bases and J by 7 bases, with 13 bases between them. Germline values: CDR1 SGHDT, CDR2 YYEEEE. CDR3 sequence reads: CASSLGPSGGEAFF. CDR3 nucleotides: TGTGCCAGCAGCTTGGGGCCCAGCGGGGGTGAAGCTTTCTTT.

This clonotype was found a few times. CDR3 nucleotide sequence: TGCAGCGTTGAAAGGGGTGGGACAGGGACTGAAGCTTTCTTT. It specifies CSVERGGTGTEAFF. The V gene is TRBV29-1, the J gene TRBJ1-1, with TRBD1 matching over 9 bases. The trim removed 2 bases at V and 5 bases at J, leaving 6 bases unmatched. CDR3 length: 14 amino acids. In germline, CDR1 is SQVTM, CDR2 ANQGSEA.

There are a few counts of this clonotype. The CDR3, as DNA: TGCAGTGCTAGATCTCCCCGTTCCCGTTCCTACGAGCAGTACTTC. Residues: CSARSPRSRSYEQYF. J is TRBJ2-7 and V is TRBV20-1; D remains ambiguous. CDR1 is DFQATT, CDR2 SNEGSKA, per germline (reference sequence). V shed 2 bases and J shed 1 base, with 15 bases lying between them. There are 15 residues in the CDR3.

This clonotype was observed a few times. CDR3 nucleotide sequence: TGTGCCAGCAGTCTTGGACAGGGGGCGGTGGGCTACACCTTC. It encodes CASSLGQGAVGYTF. This rearrangement joins TRBV12-3 or TRBV12-4 to TRBJ1-2, with TRBD1 matching 11 bases. The CDR3 contains 14 residues. V was pared by 5 bases and J by 8 bases, with 7 bases of the junction left unmatched.

J is TRBJ2-1 and V is TRBV5-1; the D gene is possibly TRBD2 (5 bases). V lost 6 bases and J lost 0, with 10 bases in between. The germline V gene encodes CDR1 SGHRS and CDR2 YFSETQ. The CDR3 runs to 14 residues. The CDR3 sequence: CASTRDSSYNEQFF. CDR3 nucleotide sequence: TGCGCCAGCACCCGGGATTCCTCCTACAATGAGCAGTTCTTC.

This clonotype was observed a handful of times. The chain couples TRBV9 to TRBJ1-1, with TRBD1 identical over 8 bases. Trimming took 3 bases from V and 5 from J; bases not matched to a gene: 6. In germline, CDR1 is SGDLS, CDR2 YYNGEE. The CDR3 spans 14 residues. CDR3 sequence reads: CASSERTGTTEAFF. The CDR3 coding sequence is TGTGCCAGCAGCGAAAGGACAGGGACGACTGAAGCTTTCTTT.

In its sample, this clonotype was seen a few times. This sequence joins TRBV14 and TRBJ1-6; D is uncertain. The CDR3 has 15 amino acids. Germline loops: CDR1 SGHDN, CDR2 FVKESK. Deletions cut 4 bases from V and 5 bases from J, with 12 bases between. The CDR3 is CASSRSWADNSPLHF. The CDR3, as DNA: TGTGCCAGCAGCCGGTCGTGGGCCGATAATTCACCCCTCCACTTT. Looking up the rest from reference TRBV14 and TRBJ1-6 gives the full variable domain: EAGVTQFPSHSVIEKGQTVTLRCDPISGHDNLYWYRRVMGKEIKFLLHFVKESKQDESGMPNNRFLAERTGGTYSTLKVQPAELEDSGVYFCASSRSWADNSPLHFGNGTRLTVT.

This clonotype was seen a few times. CDR3 sequence reads: CASSLFGREGNTIYF. The CDR3 DNA sequence: TGTGCCAGCAGTTTGTTTGGGAGAGAGGGAAACACCATATATTTT. The gene calls are TRBV12-3 or TRBV12-4 and TRBJ1-3; no clear D gene. The CDR3 runs to 15 residues. V was trimmed by 3 bases and J by 4 bases, leaving 13 bases between them.

This clonotype was observed a few times. The chain combines TRBV7-9 with TRBJ2-1; D remains ambiguous. The V gene's germline CDR1 is SEHNR and CDR2 FQNEAQ (reference sequence). V was clipped by 5 bases and J by 7 bases, with 18 bases between them. The CDR3 contains 15 residues. The CDR3, as DNA: TGTGCCAGCAGCCTCACGGCTGGGCAGTTTAATGAGCAGTTCTTC. Its protein is CASSLTAGQFNEQFF. The variable domain in full, with the rest retrieved from reference TRBV7-9 and TRBJ2-1, is DTGVSQNPRHKITKRGQNVTFRCDPISEHNRLYWYRQTLGQGPEFLTYFQNEAQLEKSRLLSDRFSAERPKGSFSTLEIQRTEQGDSAMYLCASSLTAGQFNEQFFGPGTRLTVL.

This clonotype showed up just a few times. J is TRBJ2-1 and V is TRBV19; 8 bases fit TRBD2. The CDR3 spans 14 residues. Per the germline V gene, CDR1 is LNHDA and CDR2 is SQIVND (reference sequence). With 10 bases clipped from V and 7 bases from J, the junction kept 12 bases outside the gene matches. The CDR3: CATGGALRGNEQFF. Written as DNA, the CDR3 is TGTGCCACCGGGGGGGCTCTCCGGGGGAATGAGCAGTTCTTC.

This clonotype was seen only a few times. V and J are TRBV7-2 and TRBJ1-3; tentatively, D is TRBD1 (5 bases). From germline, CDR1 is SGHTA and CDR2 FQGNSA. This CDR3 has 16 residues. Trimming left V 1 base short and J 0 bases short, with 10 bases between. The CDR3 nucleotides read TGTGCCAGCAGCTTAGTAAAGGGGTCCTCTGGAAACACCATATATTTT. Protein sequence: CASSLVKGSSGNTIYF.

The chain employs TRBV10-3 and TRBJ2-3; TRBD2 might be the D (6 bases). The CDR3 runs to 16 residues. Germline V CDR1 and CDR2: ENHRY, SYGVKD. Trimming removed 4 bases at V and 1 base at J, with 15 bases between. The CDR3 reads CAISGSRAGRTDTQYF. CDR3 sequence (DNA): TGTGCCATCAGTGGGTCAAGGGCGGGACGCACAGATACGCAGTATTTT.

The rearrangement uses TRBV5-4 and TRBJ2-3; 7 bases match TRBD2. The CDR3 length is 15 residues. In germline, CDR1 is SGHNT, CDR2 YYREEE (reference sequence). The J segment lost 3 bases and the V segment lost 0 bases, leaving 4 bases of the junction unmatched. The CDR3 sequence: CASSLDRGVTDTQYF. Written as DNA, the CDR3 is TGTGCCAGCAGCTTGGACCGGGGGGTGACAGATACGCAGTATTTT.

There are a few counts of this clonotype. The genes are TRBV7-3 and TRBJ2-1; the D is unclear. Trimming removed 5 bases from V and 5 bases from J, with 13 bases in between. CDR1 is SGHTA and CDR2 is FQGTGA in the germline V gene. The CDR3 spans 14 residues. The CDR3 DNA sequence: TGTGCCAGCAGCCAATCAGGAGCCAACAATGAGCAGTTCTTC. This codes for CASSQSGANNEQFF.

This clonotype was seen only a few times. V and J are TRBV27 and TRBJ1-1; 7 positions match TRBD1. The V segment lost 8 bases and the J segment 1 base; nucleotides outside the gene matches: 16. The CDR3 totals 17 residues. Germline V gene sequence: CDR1 MNHEY, CDR2 SMNVEV (reference sequence). CDR3: CASSGGPGGGRNTEAFF. CDR3 nucleotide sequence: TGTGCCAGCTCTGGGGGGCCAGGGGGAGGTCGGAACACTGAAGCTTTCTTT.

This clonotype was seen ten or more times. The CDR3 sequence is CASSWTGGTEAFF. DNA for the CDR3: TGCGCCAGCAGCTGGACAGGGGGCACTGAAGCTTTCTTT. The chain is built from TRBV5-1 and TRBJ1-1; 10 bases fit TRBD1. The ends lost 3 bases at V and 4 bases at J; junction bases unmatched: 0. The germline CDR1 and CDR2 sequences are SGHRS and YFSETQ. The CDR3 has 13 amino acids.

V is TRBV5-5 and J is TRBJ2-7; D not resolved. The CDR3 consists of 14 residues. Germline values: CDR1 SGHKS, CDR2 YYEKEE (reference sequence). V lost 4 bases and J 3 bases, leaving 14 bases between the germline ends. The CDR3 loop reads CASSTGGPSYEQYF. The CDR3 nucleotides read TGTGCCAGCAGCACCGGTGGGCCAAGCTACGAGCAGTACTTC.

In this sample, this clonotype turned up a few times. The V and J genes are TRBV5-5 and TRBJ2-1; D tentatively reads TRBD1 or TRBD2 (5 bases each). The germline V and J ends were trimmed by 2 bases and 0 bases, with 9 bases remaining between them. CDR3 length equals 15 residues. Looked up from germline, CDR1 is SGHKS and CDR2 is YYEKEE (reference sequence). For the CDR3, the DNA is TGTGCCAGCAGCTTCGGGACCAGCTCCTACAATGAGCAGTTCTTC. This gives the protein CASSFGTSSYNEQFF.